What follows are 14 T cell receptor beta chains derived from one specimen sequenced in a study of CD8+CD57+ T cells in acquired aplastic anemia. CD8+CD57+ cell expansion had been shown by flow cytometry in patients chosen for sequencing. According to the study, genomic DNA was the template for TCR beta VDJ and CDR3 profiling. TCRdb ran MiXCR on the reads and lists one entry per CDR3 protein. The sample has about 120,000 distinct CDR3 sequences, 50% to 60% seen once; the top ten hold roughly 30%. Sequencing input: sorted CD4+, CD8+, or CD8+CD57+ T cells (not recorded which) from PBMCs. The receptor set was obtained from a human donor with aplastic anemia.

This chain links TRBV9 with TRBJ2-1, with 8 positions matching TRBD1. Germline V gene lookup returns CDR1 SGDLS and CDR2 YYNGEE. V lost 4 bases to trimming and J lost 7 bases; unmatched junction nucleotides: 4. This CDR3 region has 13 residues. CDR3 sequence reads: CASSLDRANEQFF. The CDR3 nucleotides are TGTGCCAGCAGCCTGGACAGGGCAAATGAGCAGTTCTTC.

This clonotype has ten or more counts. The chain combines TRBV2 with TRBJ2-2; 7 bases agree with TRBD1. The J segment lost 3 bases and the V segment lost 3 bases, leaving 1 base of the junction unmatched. Germline-derived CDR1 and CDR2 are SNHLY and FYNNEI. This CDR3 comprises 14 residues. In DNA form, the CDR3 reads TGTGCCAGCAGTGACGGGACAGACACCGGGGAGCTGTTTTTT. Protein: CASSDGTDTGELFF.

V gene TRBV29-1 combines with J gene TRBJ2-7, with D perhaps TRBD2 (6 bases). Trimming stripped 7 bases from V and 2 bases from J, with 21 bases between. Germline-derived CDR1 and CDR2 are SQVTM and ANQGSEA. The CDR3 loop spans 15 amino acids. CDR3 coding DNA: TGCAGCGCTGAGGGAGGTGAACTTAATCCCTACGAGCAGTACTTC. Amino acid sequence: CSAEGGELNPYEQYF.

The table lists this clonotype with many counts. The chain combines TRBV24-1 with TRBJ2-2; D call uncertain. V lost 2 bases and J lost 3, with 3 bases in between. The CDR3 runs 13 residues. The germline gives CDR1 KGHDR, CDR2 SFDVKD. The CDR3 sequence is CATSDSDTGELFF. For the CDR3, the DNA is TGTGCCACCAGTGATTCCGACACCGGGGAGCTGTTTTTT.

On this clonotype: A much larger clone differs from this one at a single base, so this may be a read error. The rearrangement joins TRBV6-1 to TRBJ2-1; D gene unclear. V was pared by 3 bases and J by 5 bases, with 17 bases between. CDR3 length: 16 amino acids. Germline V gene lookup returns CDR1 MNHNS and CDR2 SASEGT. Written as DNA, the CDR3 is TGTGCCAGCAGTGAGAAGGGTGATATAATTCACAATGAGCAGTTCTTC. Translating gives CASSEKGDIIHNEQFF.

V and J are TRBV12-3 or TRBV12-4 and TRBJ2-5; perhaps D is TRBD1 or TRBD2 (6 bases each). V lost 5 bases to trimming and J lost 0 bases, with 37 bases between them. This CDR3 has 23 amino acids. The CDR3 DNA is TGTGCCAGCAGTCGCATACAGGGTTTTTGTGCGGGGCTCGGGGGCCGTGACCAAGAGACCCAGTACTTC. This gives the protein CASSRIQGFCAGLGGRDQETQYF.

This chain links TRBV5-6 with TRBJ2-7; 8 nucleotides align to TRBD1. The CDR3 consists of 15 residues. Germline V gene data show CDR1 as SGHDT and CDR2 as YYEEEE. The J segment lost 3 bases and the V segment lost 4 bases, leaving 9 bases of the junction unmatched. CDR3 in DNA: TGTGCCAGCAGCCTTCTGGACAGGGAAATCTACGAGCAGTACTTC. This translates into CASSLLDREIYEQYF.

J is TRBJ2-1 and V is TRBV24-1; no clear D. CDR3 length: 15 residues. Germline CDR1 and CDR2: KGHDR and SFDVKD. V was pared by 0 bases and J by 2 bases, with 7 bases between. CDR3 nucleotides: TGTGCCACCAGTGATTTGTCTTTGCCCTACAATGAGCAGTTCTTC. Translation gives CATSDLSLPYNEQFF.

The chain has TRBV2 and TRBJ2-5; TRBD1 might be the D (6 bases). The CDR3 is made up of 13 amino acids. Per germline, CDR1 SNHLY and CDR2 FYNNEI. V lost 3 bases and J 4 bases, leaving 9 bases between the germline ends. The CDR3, as DNA: TGTGCCAGCAGTGAGTACAGGGCAGAGACCCAGTACTTC. Encoded protein: CASSEYRAETQYF.

This clonotype was seen repeatedly, ten times or more. V is TRBV20-1 and J is TRBJ1-1; 7 nucleotides match TRBD1. V shed 2 bases and J 2 bases; nucleotides not matched to a gene: 8. Germline lookup yields CDR1 DFQATT and CDR2 SNEGSKA (reference sequence). The CDR3 has 15 residues. The CDR3 here is CSARPYDRVNTEAFF. The CDR3 coding sequence is TGCAGTGCTAGACCTTATGACAGGGTTAACACTGAAGCTTTCTTT.

This sequence joins TRBV2 and TRBJ2-7, with D perhaps being TRBD1 or TRBD2 (6 bases each). The CDR3 contains 14 residues. Germline V gene sequence: CDR1 SNHLY, CDR2 FYNNEI. The germline V and J ends were trimmed by 6 bases and 2 bases, with 14 bases remaining between them. The CDR3 sequence is CASSTGGAPYEQYF. In DNA form, the CDR3 reads TGTGCCAGCAGCACCGGGGGCGCTCCCTACGAGCAGTACTTC. The full variable domain, in which reference TRBV2 and TRBJ2-7 provide the parts outside the CDR3, is EPEVTQTPSHQVTQMGQEVILRCVPISNHLYFYWYRQILGQKVEFLVSFYNNEISEKSEIFDDQFSVERPDGSNFTLKIRSTKLEDSAMYFCASSTGGAPYEQYFGPGTRLTVT.

The chain joins TRBV2 to TRBJ1-1; the match to TRBD1 covers 9 bases. The ends lost 10 bases at V and 1 base at J; junction bases unmatched: 4. The CDR3 length is 13 residues. CDR1 is SNHLY, CDR2 FYNNEI, per germline. Here the CDR3 DNA reads TGTGCCACCACACAGGGGGCGAACACTGAAGCTTTCTTT. It specifies CATTQGANTEAFF.

This chain links TRBV7-9 with TRBJ2-7; the D gene is possibly TRBD1 (6 bases). Germline values: CDR1 SEHNR, CDR2 FQNEAQ (reference sequence). The CDR3 is 14 amino acids. Between the trimmed V and J ends, which lost 3 bases and 4 bases, there was a span of 13 bases. The CDR3 sequence is CASSFAGERYEQYF. The DNA for the CDR3 is TGTGCCAGCAGCTTCGCAGGGGAGAGGTACGAGCAGTACTTC.

This clonotype was observed a few times. The chain couples TRBV24-1 to TRBJ1-2; no reliable D call. This CDR3 is 11 amino acids long. Germline V CDR1 and CDR2: KGHDR, SFDVKD. V gave up 3 bases and J gave up 7 bases, with 5 bases separating them. The CDR3 DNA reads as TGTGCCACCAGTGATGGGGTTGGCTACACCTTC. Translation gives CATSDGVGYTF.